The rows below give T cell receptor beta chains drawn from one sample of a study of blood T cells in healthy people across ages. TCRdb recomputed calls from the 5' RACE reads with MiXCR, one row per CDR3 protein. This table has under 700,000 distinct CDR3 sequences, 24% appearing once. These sequences were also reported in another study, on T cells of mothers and their children.

Input material: blood. These receptors all stem from a boy between 10 and 17 years old in good health. Both conserved end residues are part of each CDR3. A D gene is named only where the DNA matches it firmly. Size is stated for part of the rows, as once, few or many counts, or as a class when the clone is expanded.

>.|.|TRBV3-1|TRBJ1-2
CASSQGGIGGYTF
TGTGCCAGCAGCCAAGGGGGAATAGGTGGCTACACCTTC
>.|.|TRBV7-3|TRBJ1-3
CASSSRSLPTEFSGNTIYF
TGTGCCAGCAGCTCTCGGTCACTACCGACGGAGTTCTCTGGAAACACCATATATTTT
>TRBD1|.|TRBV6-2/TRBV6-3|TRBJ2-7
CASSLTGQPNYEQYF
TGTGCCAGCAGTCTGACGGGACAGCCCAATTACGAGCAGTACTTC
>.|.|TRBV4-1|TRBJ2-1
CASSQVIRGRQETRYF
TGCGCCAGCAGCCAAGTTATCCGGGGCCGGCAGGAGACCCGGTACTTC
>.|few|TRBV6-6|TRBJ1-6
CAHTLGPHNSPLHF
TGTGCCCATACCCTGGGACCCCATAATTCACCCCTCCACTTT
>TRBD2|few|TRBV7-9|TRBJ2-1
CASSATLGTRVNEQFF
TGTGCCAGCAGCGCCACTCTCGGGACTAGGGTGAATGAGCAGTTCTTC
>.|.|TRBV6-2/TRBV6-3|TRBJ2-1
CASRSSLSSYNEQFF
TGTGCCAGCCGGTCAAGCTTAAGCTCCTACAATGAGCAGTTCTTC
>.|.|TRBV7-9|TRBJ2-7
CASSQRDMSDEQYF
TGTGCCAGCAGCCAGCGGGACATGTCCGACGAGCAGTACTTC
>.|.|TRBV24-1|TRBJ2-7
CATSKSGGDYEQYF
TGTGCCACCAGTAAGTCCGGGGGAGACTACGAGCAGTACTTC
>.|.|TRBV2|TRBJ2-7
CASIGDWDSYEQYF
TGTGCCAGCATAGGGGACTGGGACTCCTACGAGCAGTACTTC
>TRBD2|.|TRBV27|TRBJ2-2
CASSLNPGLAGYETGELFF
TGTGCCAGCAGTTTGAACCCTGGACTAGCGGGGTACGAGACCGGGGAGCTGTTTTTT
>.|.|TRBV11-2|TRBJ2-3
CASSAQGHTDTQYF
TGTGCCAGCAGCGCACAGGGACACACAGATACGCAGTATTTT
>.|.|TRBV20-1|TRBJ1-2
CSARNTFYGYTF
TGCAGTGCGAGAAATACATTCTATGGCTACACTTTC
>TRBD1|medium-sized|TRBV6-4|TRBJ2-3
CASSDGTGGTDTQYF
TGTGCCAGCAGTGACGGGACAGGGGGCACAGATACGCAGTATTTT
>TRBD2|.|TRBV2|TRBJ2-3
CASSEMGLAGVTDTQYF
TGTGCCAGCAGTGAAATGGGACTAGCGGGGGTTACAGATACGCAGTATTTT